In this sample, the clone carrying this T cell receptor (beta chain) turned up once. No antigen is known for it. This record belongs to a study of shared clonotypes between healthy human individuals. Across the study: Each donor's CD4 naive and CD4 memory cells filled three plates apiece, CD8 naive two, and CD8 memory one. Findings of the study overall: A handful of donors showed sharing of approximately 5% of naive CD4 clonotypes.

Every subset's genomic DNA went evenly onto several immunoSEQ plates. Authors' analysis steps: With immunoSEQ giving junction-only sequences and no quality scores, filtering differed. The assay was immunoSEQ multiplex PCR, and TCRdb's table has in-frame clones only and misses some. From that table come the V and J calls and clone size; the DNA was used to work out D and trimming. The sample records around 2.3 million clones, 95% being singletons. The CDR3 runs to 20 residues. Trimming stripped 3 bases from V and 0 bases from J, with 24 bases between. CDR1 is MDHEN, CDR2 SYDVKM, per germline. The material sequenced was naive CD4+ T cells sorted from blood. Subset noted: CD45RA+ positively selected. The source is a man in his late teens or twenties in good health. This chain links TRBV28 with TRBJ1-5; TRBD1 might be the D (6 bases). The DNA of the CDR3 is TGTGCCAGCAGTTTCCTGGCCCCAGGGGTGGGCGGGTATAGCAATCAGCCCCAGCATTTT. It yields the protein CASSFLAPGVGGYSNQPQHF.